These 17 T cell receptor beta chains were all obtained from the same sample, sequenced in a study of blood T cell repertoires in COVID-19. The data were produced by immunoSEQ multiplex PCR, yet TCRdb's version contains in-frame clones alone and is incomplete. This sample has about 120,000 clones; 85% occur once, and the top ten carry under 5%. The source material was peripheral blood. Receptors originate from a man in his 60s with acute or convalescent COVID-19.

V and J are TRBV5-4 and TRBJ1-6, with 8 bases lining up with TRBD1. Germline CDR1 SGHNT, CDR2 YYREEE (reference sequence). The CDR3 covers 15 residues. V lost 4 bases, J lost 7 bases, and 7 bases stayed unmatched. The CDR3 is CASSGGTGSNSPLHF. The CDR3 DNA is TGTGCCAGCAGCGGAGGGACAGGCTCAAATTCACCCCTCCACTTT. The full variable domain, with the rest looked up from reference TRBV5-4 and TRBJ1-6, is ETGVTQSPTHLIKTRGQQVTLRCSSQSGHNTVSWYQQALGQGPQFIFQYYREEENGRGNFPPRFSGLQFPNYSSELNVNALELDDSALYLCASSGGTGSNSPLHFGNGTRLTVT.

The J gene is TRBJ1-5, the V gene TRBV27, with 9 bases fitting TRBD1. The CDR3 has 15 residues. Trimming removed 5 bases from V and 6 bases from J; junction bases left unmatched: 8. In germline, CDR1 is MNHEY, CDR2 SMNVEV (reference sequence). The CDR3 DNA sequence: TGTGCCAGCAGTCCGGGGACAGGGAAGGCTCAGCCCCAGCATTTT. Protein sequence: CASSPGTGKAQPQHF.

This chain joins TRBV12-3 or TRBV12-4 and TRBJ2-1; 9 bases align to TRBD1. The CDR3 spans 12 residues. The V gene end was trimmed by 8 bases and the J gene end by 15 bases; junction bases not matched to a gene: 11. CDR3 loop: CASVREGDRAFF. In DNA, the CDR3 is TGTGCCAGCGTGAGAGAAGGGGACAGGGCGTTCTTC.

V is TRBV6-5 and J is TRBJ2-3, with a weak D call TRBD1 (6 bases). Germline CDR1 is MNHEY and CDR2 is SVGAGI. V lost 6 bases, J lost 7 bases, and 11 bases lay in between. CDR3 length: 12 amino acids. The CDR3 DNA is TGTGCCAGCAGGGACAGCACGAATACGCAGTATTTT. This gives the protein CASRDSTNTQYF.

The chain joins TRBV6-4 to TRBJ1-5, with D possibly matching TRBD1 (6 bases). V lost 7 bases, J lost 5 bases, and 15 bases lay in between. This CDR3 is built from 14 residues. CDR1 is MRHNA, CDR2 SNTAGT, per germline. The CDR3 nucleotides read TGTGCCAGCATTCGGGACACCCGGCATCAGCCCCAGCATTTT. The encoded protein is CASIRDTRHQPQHF.

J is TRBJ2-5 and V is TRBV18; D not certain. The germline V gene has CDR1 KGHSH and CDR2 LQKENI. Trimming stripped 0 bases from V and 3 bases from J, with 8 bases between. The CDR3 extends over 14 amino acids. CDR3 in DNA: TGTGCCAGCTCACCACCCACACGGGAAGAGACCCAGTACTTC. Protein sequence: CASSPPTREETQYF. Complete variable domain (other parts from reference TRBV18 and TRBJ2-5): NAGVMQNPRHLVRRRGQEARLRCSPMKGHSHVYWYRQLPEEGLKFMVYLQKENIIDESGMPKERFSAEFPKEGPSILRIQQVVRGDSAAYFCASSPPTREETQYFGPGTRLLVL.

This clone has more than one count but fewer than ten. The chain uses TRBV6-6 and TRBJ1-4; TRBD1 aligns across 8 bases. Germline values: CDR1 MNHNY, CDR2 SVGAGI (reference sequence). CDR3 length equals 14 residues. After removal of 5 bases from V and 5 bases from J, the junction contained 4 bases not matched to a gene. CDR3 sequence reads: CASSLQGENEKLFF. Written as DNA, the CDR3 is TGTGCCAGCAGTCTACAGGGGGAAAATGAAAAACTGTTTTTT.

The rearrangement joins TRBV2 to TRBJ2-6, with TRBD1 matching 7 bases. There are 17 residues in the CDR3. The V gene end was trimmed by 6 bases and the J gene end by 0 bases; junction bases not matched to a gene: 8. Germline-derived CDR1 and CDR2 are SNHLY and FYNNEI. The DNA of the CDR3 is TGTGCCAGCAGACAGGGGATGGGGAGCTCTGGGGCCAACGTCCTGACTTTC. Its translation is CASRQGMGSSGANVLTF.

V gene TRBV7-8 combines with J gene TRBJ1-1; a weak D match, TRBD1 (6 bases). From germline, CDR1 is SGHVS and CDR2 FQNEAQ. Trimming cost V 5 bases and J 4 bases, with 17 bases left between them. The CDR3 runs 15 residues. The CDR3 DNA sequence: TGTGCCAGCAGCCCAGGGGTCGCGAGGGGCACTGAAGCTTTCTTT. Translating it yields CASSPGVARGTEAFF.

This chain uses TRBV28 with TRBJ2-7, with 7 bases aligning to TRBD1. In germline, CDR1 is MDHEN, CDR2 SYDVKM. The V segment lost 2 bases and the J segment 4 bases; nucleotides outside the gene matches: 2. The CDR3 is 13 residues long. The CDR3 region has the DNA TGTGCCAGCAGTTTAAACAGGGGATACGAGCAGTACTTC. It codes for CASSLNRGYEQYF.

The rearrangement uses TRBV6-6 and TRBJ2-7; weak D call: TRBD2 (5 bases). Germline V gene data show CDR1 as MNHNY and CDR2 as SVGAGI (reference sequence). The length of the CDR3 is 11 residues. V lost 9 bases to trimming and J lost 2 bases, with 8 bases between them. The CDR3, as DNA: TGTGCCAGTTCGGAGGCCTACGAGCAGTACTTC. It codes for CASSEAYEQYF.

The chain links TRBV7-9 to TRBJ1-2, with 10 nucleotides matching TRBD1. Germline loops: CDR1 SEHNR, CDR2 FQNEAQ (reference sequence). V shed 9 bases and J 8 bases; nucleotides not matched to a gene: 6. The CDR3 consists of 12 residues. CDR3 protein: CASAGQGTGYTF. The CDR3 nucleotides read TGTGCCAGTGCGGGACAGGGGACGGGCTACACCTTC. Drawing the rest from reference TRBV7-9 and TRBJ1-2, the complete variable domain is DTGVSQNPRHKITKRGQNVTFRCDPISEHNRLYWYRQTLGQGPEFLTYFQNEAQLEKSRLLSDRFSAERPKGSFSTLEIQRTEQGDSAMYLCASAGQGTGYTFGSGTRLTVV.

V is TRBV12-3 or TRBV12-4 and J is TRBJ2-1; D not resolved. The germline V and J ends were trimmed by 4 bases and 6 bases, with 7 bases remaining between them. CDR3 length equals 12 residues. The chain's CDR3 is CASSSSVNEQFF. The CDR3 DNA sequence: TGTGCCAGCAGTTCTTCCGTCAATGAGCAGTTCTTC.

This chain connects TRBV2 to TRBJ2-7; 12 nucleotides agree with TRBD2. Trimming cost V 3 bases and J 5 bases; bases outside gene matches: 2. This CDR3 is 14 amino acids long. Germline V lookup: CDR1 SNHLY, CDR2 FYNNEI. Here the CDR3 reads CASSETSGSNEQYF. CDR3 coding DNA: TGTGCCAGCAGTGAGACTAGCGGGAGTAACGAGCAGTACTTC.

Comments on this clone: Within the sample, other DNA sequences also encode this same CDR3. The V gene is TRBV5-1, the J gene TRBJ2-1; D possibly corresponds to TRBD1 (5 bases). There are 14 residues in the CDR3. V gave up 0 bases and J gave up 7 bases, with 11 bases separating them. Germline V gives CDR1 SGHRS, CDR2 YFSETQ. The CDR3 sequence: CASSLGQGFNEQFF. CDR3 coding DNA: TGCGCCAGCAGCTTGGGGCAGGGATTTAATGAGCAGTTCTTC.

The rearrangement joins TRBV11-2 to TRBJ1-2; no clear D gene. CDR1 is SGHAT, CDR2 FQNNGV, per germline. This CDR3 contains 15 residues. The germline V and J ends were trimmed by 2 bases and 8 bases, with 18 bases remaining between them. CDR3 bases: TGTGCCAGCAGCTTAATTGGCTTAACCTCGGGGGGCTACACCTTC. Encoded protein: CASSLIGLTSGGYTF.

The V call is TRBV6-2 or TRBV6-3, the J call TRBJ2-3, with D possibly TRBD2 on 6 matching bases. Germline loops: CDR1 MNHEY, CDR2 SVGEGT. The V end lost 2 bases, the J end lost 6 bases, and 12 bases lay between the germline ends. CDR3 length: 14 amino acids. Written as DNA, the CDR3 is TGTGCCAGCAGTTACCCCGGGAGAGTCGATACGCAGTATTTT. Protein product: CASSYPGRVDTQYF.